Following are 6 T cell receptor beta chains from one sample sequenced in a study of cytomegalovirus exposure and HLA in healthy donors. PCR involved 60 Vbeta and 13 Jbeta primers. The repertoire was sequenced with immunoSEQ multiplex PCR; TCRdb's copy has only in-frame clones and lacks some. The data hold 75,000 to 90,000 clones, with 85% observed a single time. Sequencing was done on a sample of PBMCs. The receptors stem from a middle-aged man in good health and CMV-seropositive.

About this clone itself: Sequence at one end of the junction differs from germline and may be a read error. The V gene is TRBV10-2, the J gene TRBJ1-6, with 7 bases aligning to TRBD1. The CDR3 is made up of 13 amino acids. CDR1 is WSHSY and CDR2 is SAAADI in the germline V gene. CDR3 sequence reads: CASGEGAGSPLHF. The CDR3, as DNA: TGCGCCAGCGGTGAGGGGGCTGGTTCACCCCTCCACTTT.

The rearrangement joins TRBV19 to TRBJ2-7, with a tentative D call TRBD1 (5 bases). The CDR3 length is 15 residues. V was clipped by 0 bases and J by 4 bases, with 13 bases between them. CDR1 is LNHDA, CDR2 SQIVND, per germline (reference sequence). The CDR3 is CASSIDDRNLYEQYF. As DNA, the CDR3 is TGTGCCAGTAGTATAGACGACAGAAATTTATACGAGCAGTACTTC.

This chain joins TRBV5-8 and TRBJ2-1; a weak D match, TRBD1 (6 bases). This CDR3 has 10 amino acids. Trimming took 3 bases from V and 13 from J, leaving 8 bases between them. In germline, CDR1 is SGHTS, CDR2 YDEGEE. For the CDR3, the DNA is TGTGCCAGCAGCTGGACAGCCCAGTTCTTC. It yields the protein CASSWTAQFF.

This rearrangement joins TRBV11-2 to TRBJ1-4; 8 nucleotides line up with TRBD1. The CDR3 sequence is 14 residues long. After removal of 5 bases from V and 5 bases from J, the junction contained 4 bases not matched to a gene. The germline V gene encodes CDR1 SGHAT and CDR2 FQNNGV. The CDR3 region has the DNA TGTGCCAGCAGCCGGGACAGGTTAAATGAAAAACTGTTTTTT. It translates to CASSRDRLNEKLFF. Drawing the rest from reference TRBV11-2 and TRBJ1-4, the complete variable domain is EAGVAQSPRYKIIEKRQSVAFWCNPISGHATLYWYQQILGQGPKLLIQFQNNGVVDDSQLPKDRFSAERLKGVDSTLKIQPAKLEDSAVYLCASSRDRLNEKLFFGSGTQLSVL.

This clone was found once. This rearrangement joins TRBV18 to TRBJ2-3, with D possibly matching TRBD1 (6 bases). The CDR3 length is 15 residues. The germline CDR1 and CDR2 sequences are KGHSH and LQKENI. Between the trimmed V and J ends, which lost 3 bases and 2 bases, there was a span of 12 bases. CDR3 DNA sequence: TGTGCCAGCTCACCTGCAGGGGCCTCCACAGATACGCAGTATTTT. Translation: CASSPAGASTDTQYF.

The chain combines TRBV5-6 with TRBJ2-5; D remains ambiguous. Trimming pared 1 base from V and 0 bases from J, leaving 4 bases between. Looked up from germline, CDR1 is SGHDT and CDR2 is YYEEEE. CDR3 length equals 13 residues. The CDR3, as DNA: TGTGCCAGCAGCTTGCGAGACCAAGAGACCCAGTACTTC. This sequence encodes CASSLRDQETQYF.